Listed below are T cell receptor beta chains from one sample, sequenced in a study of cytomegalovirus exposure and HLA in healthy donors. TCRdb's copy holds only in-frame clones and misses some; the assay was immunoSEQ multiplex PCR. This table has about 170,000 clones, roughly 90% appearing once. Sequenced: PBMCs. The receptors were gathered from a woman aged 18-35 years in good health and CMV-seropositive. The CDR3 runs from the conserved cysteine through the conserved F or W. Each record gives: D gene, J gene, V gene, clone size, CDR3 DNA, CDR3 protein. D genes are given only for firm matches. For some rows the clone size is stated as once, few or many, or as a class when expanded; others skip it.

>TRBD2|TRBJ2-1|TRBV6-1|NA
TGTGCCAGCGGCTGGGGACTAGCGCAATACAATGAGCAGTTCTTC
CASGWGLAQYNEQFF
>TRBD1|TRBJ1-4|TRBV27|NA
TGTGCCAGCAGCTCCCAGGGACAGGGGGCACCTAATGAAAAACTGTTTTTT
CASSSQGQGAPNEKLFF
>NA|TRBJ1-3|TRBV30|NA
TGTGCCTGCCCGGGTGGGGGGAACACCATATATTTT
CACPGGGNTIYF
>TRBD2|TRBJ2-3|TRBV6-5|NA
TGTGCCAGCAGTTACTCCGGGGGGAATACGCAGTATTTT
CASSYSGGNTQYF
>TRBD1|TRBJ1-5|TRBV19|NA
TGTGCCAGTAGTACCGACAGGGTCGCCCAGCCCCAGCATTTT
CASSTDRVAQPQHF
>NA|TRBJ2-7|TRBV5-1|NA
TGCGCCAGCAGGGTTAAAGGGGGTTCCTACGAGCAGTACTTC
CASRVKGGSYEQYF
>TRBD1|TRBJ2-7|TRBV28|NA
TGTGCCAGTAGGGGACAGGGATCGGGTGAGCAGTACTTC
CASRGQGSGEQYF
>TRBD2|TRBJ2-3|TRBV5-4|NA
TGTGCCAGCAGCTCCCTTACCGGGACTAGCTTAATGGTAGATACGCAGTATTTT
CASSSLTGTSLMVDTQYF
>NA|TRBJ1-2|TRBV19|few
TGTGCCAGTACCCTAAGGAGGGGTAGCTATGGCTACACCTTC
CASTLRRGSYGYTF
>TRBD1|TRBJ2-1|TRBV7-2|NA
TGTGCCAGCACGGACAGGGTGGCGAATGAGCAGTTCTTC
CASTDRVANEQFF
>NA|TRBJ2-3|TRBV9|NA
TGTGCCAGCAGCGTAGGCTTAGCGGCAGATACGCAGTATTTT
CASSVGLAADTQYF
>TRBD1|TRBJ1-1|TRBV2|NA
TGTGCCAGCGTAGAGGGGGCATTGAACACTGAAGCTTTCTTT
CASVEGALNTEAFF
>TRBD1|TRBJ2-7|TRBV19|NA
TGTGCCAGTAGTCCTCGAGACAGGGCCTACGAGCAGTACTTC
CASSPRDRAYEQYF
>TRBD1|TRBJ2-7|TRBV5-1|few
TGCGCCAGCAGCCCCGGGACAGGGGGTTCCTACGAGCAGTACTTC
CASSPGTGGSYEQYF
>TRBD2|TRBJ2-4|TRBV7-2|NA
TGTGCCAGCAGCTTAGCCGGGCTAGCGGTAGCCAAAAACATTCAGTACTTC
CASSLAGLAVAKNIQYF
>NA|TRBJ2-3|TRBV15|NA
TGTGCCACCAGCAGAGATTTAACAGGTGGCACAGATACGCAGTATTTT
CATSRDLTGGTDTQYF
>TRBD1|TRBJ1-2|TRBV2|NA
TGTGCCAGCAGAAAAGGGAGACAGGGTTTAGTTTTAAGCTACACCTTC
CASRKGRQGLVLSYTF
>NA|TRBJ1-5|TRBV30|NA
TGTGCCTGGAGGGCAACAGGGATTAGCCAGCCCCAGCATTTT
CAWRATGISQPQHF
>TRBD2|TRBJ2-1|TRBV5-1|NA
TGCGCCAGCAGCTCGGGACTAGCGGGAGACAATGAGCAGTTCTTC
CASSSGLAGDNEQFF
>TRBD2|TRBJ2-3|TRBV19|NA
TGTGCCAGTAGTACGTCTAGCGGGTTTGATACGCAGTATTTT
CASSTSSGFDTQYF
>NA|TRBJ1-1|TRBV29-1|NA
TGCAGCGTCTTGCCCGGATTTAGACGGGGTGAAGCTTTCTTT
CSVLPGFRRGEAFF
>TRBD1|TRBJ1-5|TRBV2|NA
TGTGCCAGCAGTGTACAGGGGCAATATCAGCCCCAGCATTTT
CASSVQGQYQPQHF
>NA|TRBJ2-1|TRBV6-1|NA
TGTGCCAGCAGTGAAGCGTTTCCAAGTCTGGGACTTTACAATGAGCAGTTCTTC
CASSEAFPSLGLYNEQFF
>NA|TRBJ2-1|TRBV4-3|NA
TGCGCCAGCAGCCAAGACGGAGGGAGAAGTTACAATGAGCAGTTCTTC
CASSQDGGRSYNEQFF
>NA|TRBJ1-1|TRBV7-3|NA
TGTGCCAGCAGCTTTCATCAGAACACTGAAGCTTTCTTT
CASSFHQNTEAFF
>TRBD1|TRBJ1-5|TRBV6-1|NA
TGTGCCAGCACCGGACAGGGGGTCAGCAATCAGCCCCAGCATTTT
CASTGQGVSNQPQHF
>NA|TRBJ2-7|TRBV4-1|NA
TGCGCCAGCAGCCAAGGGCACAACTCCTACGAGCAGTACTTC
CASSQGHNSYEQYF
>TRBD1|TRBJ1-1|TRBV19|NA
TGTGCCAGTAGTAGCGGGACAGGGGGCGTGAACACTGAAGCTTTCTTT
CASSSGTGGVNTEAFF
>NA|TRBJ2-7|TRBV27|NA
TGTGCCAGCAGGTTTGGGGGCGCCTACGAGCAGTACTTC
CASRFGGAYEQYF
>NA|TRBJ2-1|TRBV5-1|NA
TGCGCCAGCAGCTTAGGAGATTACAATGAGCAGTTCTTC
CASSLGDYNEQFF
>NA|TRBJ1-5|TRBV7-2|NA
TGTGCCAGCAGCTCAAAGGGACAACTATATAGCAATCAGCCCCAGCATTTT
CASSSKGQLYSNQPQHF
>TRBD1|TRBJ1-1|TRBV9|NA
TGTGCCAGCAACGCCCCCGGGACAGGGAACACTGAAGCTTTCTTT
CASNAPGTGNTEAFF
>TRBD1|TRBJ1-5|TRBV7-3|NA
TGTGCCAGCAGCTCGACAGGGGCCAATCAGCCCCAGCATTTT
CASSSTGANQPQHF
>NA|TRBJ1-4|TRBV5-1|NA
TGCGCCAGCAGCCCCCCCGGGGGGGAAAAACTGTTTTTT
CASSPPGGEKLFF
>NA|TRBJ2-4|TRBV4-1|NA
TGCGCCAGCAGCCAAGCGTCCCAGGGTGAAAACATTCAGTACTTC
CASSQASQGENIQYF
>NA|TRBJ2-4|TRBV7-2|NA
TGTGCCAGCAGCTACGAGCGGAACAACCTAGCCAAAAACATTCAGTACTTC
CASSYERNNLAKNIQYF
>NA|TRBJ1-2|TRBV28|NA
TGTGCCAGCAGTTCCCCCCTCCCCTATGGCTACACCTTC
CASSSPLPYGYTF
>NA|TRBJ2-3|TRBV7-9|NA
TGTGCCAGCAGCCCAATCACAGAGAGAGGGGATACGCAGTATTTT
CASSPITERGDTQYF
>NA|TRBJ1-1|TRBV19|NA
TGTGCCAGTAGTATGCGGGGGCTCAACACTGAAGCTTTCTTT
CASSMRGLNTEAFF
>TRBD2|TRBJ2-3|TRBV2|NA
TGTGCCAGCAGGCTAGCGGGAAACACAGATACGCAGTATTTT
CASRLAGNTDTQYF
>NA|TRBJ1-1|TRBV9|once
TGTGCCAGCACCCGAGGGGGTGGAAAAACTGAAGCTTTCTTT
CASTRGGGKTEAFF
>TRBD2|TRBJ2-1|TRBV30|NA
TGTGCCTGGAGTGGTTGGCTAGCGGGAGCTCTGGGGTTGGTAAATGAGCAGTTCTTC
CAWSGWLAGALGLVNEQFF
>NA|TRBJ2-7|TRBV27|NA
TGTGCCAGCAGTTTGACGGGGGACCACGAGCAGTACTTC
CASSLTGDHEQYF
>TRBD1|TRBJ2-3|TRBV28|NA
TGTGCCAGCAGTTTAGCCTGGGGAGGACAGGGGGCGGCTCGGGATACGCAGTATTTT
CASSLAWGGQGAARDTQYF
>NA|TRBJ2-7|TRBV19|few
TGTGCCAGTAGTCACCCTTCGGTGCGCGAGCAGTACTTC
CASSHPSVREQYF
>TRBD1|TRBJ2-7|TRBV11-2|NA
TGTGCCAGCAGCCACAGGGGGTACGAGCAGTACTTC
CASSHRGYEQYF
>TRBD1|TRBJ1-2|TRBV10-3|NA
TGTGCCATCAGCCTGAACAGGGGCGATGGCTACACCTTC
CAISLNRGDGYTF
>NA|TRBJ2-7|TRBV6-1|NA
TGTGCCAGCAGTGACGTCAGGGCCGAGCAGTACTTC
CASSDVRAEQYF
>NA|TRBJ2-1|TRBV14|NA
TGTGCCAGCAGCCAAGGAACGGGGCAGTTCTTC
CASSQGTGQFF
>TRBD1|TRBJ2-2|TRBV5-1|NA
TGCGCCAGCAGCTTGGGACAGGGGGGCACCGGGGAGCTGTTTTTT
CASSLGQGGTGELFF
>NA|TRBJ2-7|TRBV11-1|NA
TGTGCCAGCAGCTTAAGGACAGTTTACGAGCAGTACTTC
CASSLRTVYEQYF
>NA|TRBJ1-2|TRBV9|NA
TGTGCCAGCAGCGTCGATACGAGGGATGGCTACACCTTC
CASSVDTRDGYTF
>TRBD1|TRBJ1-5|TRBV5-1|NA
TGCGCCAGCAGCACGGACAGGGCTGGGCAGCCCCAGCATTTT
CASSTDRAGQPQHF